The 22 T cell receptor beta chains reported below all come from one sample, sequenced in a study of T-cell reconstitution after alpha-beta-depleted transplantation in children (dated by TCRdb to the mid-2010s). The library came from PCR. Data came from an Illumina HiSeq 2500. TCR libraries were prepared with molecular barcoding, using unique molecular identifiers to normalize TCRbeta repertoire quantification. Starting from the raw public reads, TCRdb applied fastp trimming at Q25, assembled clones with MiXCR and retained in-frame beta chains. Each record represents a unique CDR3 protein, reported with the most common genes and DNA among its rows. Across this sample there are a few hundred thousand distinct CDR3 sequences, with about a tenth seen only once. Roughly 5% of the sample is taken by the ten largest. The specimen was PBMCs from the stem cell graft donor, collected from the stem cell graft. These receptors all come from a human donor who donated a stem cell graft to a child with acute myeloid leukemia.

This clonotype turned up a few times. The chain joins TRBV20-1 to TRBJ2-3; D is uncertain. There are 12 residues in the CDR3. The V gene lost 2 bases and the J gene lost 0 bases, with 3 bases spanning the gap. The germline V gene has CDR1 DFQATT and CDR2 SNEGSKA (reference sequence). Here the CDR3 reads CSARWSTDTQYF. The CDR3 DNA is TGCAGTGCTAGATGGAGCACAGATACGCAGTATTTT.

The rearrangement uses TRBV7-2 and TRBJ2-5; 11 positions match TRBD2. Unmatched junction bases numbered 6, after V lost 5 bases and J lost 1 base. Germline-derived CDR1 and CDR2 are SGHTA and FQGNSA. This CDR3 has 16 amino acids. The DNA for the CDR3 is TGTGCCAGCAGCGCCGCCGGGACTAGCGGCCAAGAGACCCAGTACTTC. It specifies CASSAAGTSGQETQYF.

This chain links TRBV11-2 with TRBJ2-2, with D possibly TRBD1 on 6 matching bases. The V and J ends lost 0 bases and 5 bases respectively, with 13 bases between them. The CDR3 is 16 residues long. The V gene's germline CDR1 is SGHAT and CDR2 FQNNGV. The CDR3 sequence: CASSLEAGVLTGELFF. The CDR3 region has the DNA TGTGCCAGCAGCTTAGAGGCAGGGGTGTTAACCGGGGAGCTGTTTTTT.

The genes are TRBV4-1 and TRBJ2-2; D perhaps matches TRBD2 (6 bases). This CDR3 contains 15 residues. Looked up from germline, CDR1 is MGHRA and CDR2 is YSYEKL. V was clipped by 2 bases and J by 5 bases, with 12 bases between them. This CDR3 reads CASSQSGLRTGELFF. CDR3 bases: TGCGCCAGCAGCCAATCAGGACTAAGGACCGGGGAGCTGTTTTTT.

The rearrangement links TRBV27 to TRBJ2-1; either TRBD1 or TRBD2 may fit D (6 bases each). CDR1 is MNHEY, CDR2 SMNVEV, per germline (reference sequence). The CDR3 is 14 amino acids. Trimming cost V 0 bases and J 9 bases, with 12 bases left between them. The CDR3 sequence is CASSLSAGGGEQFF. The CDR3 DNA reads TGTGCCAGCAGTTTATCGGCAGGAGGGGGTGAGCAGTTCTTC.

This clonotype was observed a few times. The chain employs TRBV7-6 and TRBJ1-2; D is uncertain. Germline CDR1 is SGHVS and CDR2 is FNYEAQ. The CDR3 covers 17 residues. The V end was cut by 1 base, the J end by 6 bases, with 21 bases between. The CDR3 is CASSLVKWRAGLDGYTF. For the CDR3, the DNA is TGTGCCAGCAGCTTAGTTAAATGGCGGGCCGGGTTGGATGGCTACACCTTC.

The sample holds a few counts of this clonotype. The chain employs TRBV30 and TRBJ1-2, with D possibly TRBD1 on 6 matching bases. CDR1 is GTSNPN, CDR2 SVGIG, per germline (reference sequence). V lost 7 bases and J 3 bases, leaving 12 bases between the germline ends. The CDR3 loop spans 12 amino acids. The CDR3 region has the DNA TGTGCCTCACAGGGAGTCGACTATGGCTACACCTTC. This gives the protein CASQGVDYGYTF.

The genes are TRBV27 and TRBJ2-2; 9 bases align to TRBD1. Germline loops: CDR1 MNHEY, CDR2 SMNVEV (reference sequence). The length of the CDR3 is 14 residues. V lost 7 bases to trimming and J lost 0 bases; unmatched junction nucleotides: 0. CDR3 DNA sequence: TGTGCCAGCAACAGGGGGCCGAACACCGGGGAGCTGTTTTTT. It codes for CASNRGPNTGELFF.

The CDR3: CASSSLRLAGAQETQYF. DNA for the CDR3: TGTGCCAGCAGTTCTCTCCGACTAGCGGGGGCCCAAGAGACCCAGTACTTC. The chain recombines TRBV27 with TRBJ2-5; 12 nucleotides align to TRBD2. The CDR3 loop spans 17 amino acids. Germline-derived CDR1 and CDR2 are MNHEY and SMNVEV (reference sequence). Unmatched junction bases numbered 7, after V lost 4 bases and J lost 1 base.

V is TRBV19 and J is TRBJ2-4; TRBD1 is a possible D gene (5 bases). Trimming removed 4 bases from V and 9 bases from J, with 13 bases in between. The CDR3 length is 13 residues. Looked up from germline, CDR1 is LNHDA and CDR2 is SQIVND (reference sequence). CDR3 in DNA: TGTGCCAGTAGTAAGACAGATCCGGGCATTCAGTACTTC. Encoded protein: CASSKTDPGIQYF. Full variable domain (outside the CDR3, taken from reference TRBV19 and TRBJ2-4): DGGITQSPKYLFRKEGQNVTLSCEQNLNHDAMYWYRQDPGQGLRLIYYSQIVNDFQKGDIAEGYSVSREKKESFPLTVTSAQKNPTAFYLCASSKTDPGIQYFGAGTRLSVL.

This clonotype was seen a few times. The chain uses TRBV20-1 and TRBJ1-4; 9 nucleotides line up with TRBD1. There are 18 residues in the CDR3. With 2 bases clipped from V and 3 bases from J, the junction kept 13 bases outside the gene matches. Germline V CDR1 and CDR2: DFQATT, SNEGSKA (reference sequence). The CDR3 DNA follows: TGCAGTGCTAGACTAGGGACAGGGAATCGAGAACCTAATGAAAAACTGTTTTTT. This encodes CSARLGTGNREPNEKLFF.

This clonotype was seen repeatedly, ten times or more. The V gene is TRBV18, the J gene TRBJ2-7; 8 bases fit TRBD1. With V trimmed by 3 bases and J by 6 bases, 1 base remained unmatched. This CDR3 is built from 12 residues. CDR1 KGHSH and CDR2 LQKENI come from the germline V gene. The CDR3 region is CASSPDRAEQYV. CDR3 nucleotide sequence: TGTGCCAGCTCACCGGACAGGGCCGAGCAGTACGTC.

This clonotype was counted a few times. In nucleotides, the CDR3 is TGTGCCAGCAGCTTATTGGTGGTGAATGAGCAGTTCTTC. Protein product: CASSLLVVNEQFF. The chain joins TRBV7-9 to TRBJ2-1; no definite D call. The V and J ends lost 2 bases and 7 bases respectively, with 9 bases between them. CDR1 is SEHNR, CDR2 FQNEAQ, per germline (reference sequence). There are 13 residues in the CDR3.

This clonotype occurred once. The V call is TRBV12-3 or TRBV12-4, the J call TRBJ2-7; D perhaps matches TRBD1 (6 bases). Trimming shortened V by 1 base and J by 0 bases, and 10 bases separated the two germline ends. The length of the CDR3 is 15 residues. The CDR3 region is CASSLDDRSSYEQYF. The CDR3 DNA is TGTGCCAGCAGTTTAGATGACAGGAGCTCCTACGAGCAGTACTTC.

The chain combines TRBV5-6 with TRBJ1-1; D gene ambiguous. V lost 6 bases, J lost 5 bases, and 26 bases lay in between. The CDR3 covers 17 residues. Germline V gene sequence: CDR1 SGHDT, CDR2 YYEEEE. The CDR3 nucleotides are TGTGCCAGCACCGGGATGGATTACGTTGGGAGAGGAACTGAAGCTTTCTTT. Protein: CASTGMDYVGRGTEAFF.

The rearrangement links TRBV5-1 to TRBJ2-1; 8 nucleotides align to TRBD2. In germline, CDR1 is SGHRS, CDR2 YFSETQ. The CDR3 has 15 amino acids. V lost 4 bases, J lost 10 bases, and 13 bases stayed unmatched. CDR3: CASSRGTRQQREQFF. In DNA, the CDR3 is TGCGCCAGCAGCAGGGGGACTAGACAACAGAGGGAGCAGTTCTTC. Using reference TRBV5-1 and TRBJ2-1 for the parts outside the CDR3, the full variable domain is KAGVTQTPRYLIKTRGQQVTLSCSPISGHRSVSWYQQTPGQGLQFLFEYFSETQRNKGNFPGRFSGRQFSNSRSEMNVSTLELGDSALYLCASSRGTRQQREQFFGPGTRLTVL.

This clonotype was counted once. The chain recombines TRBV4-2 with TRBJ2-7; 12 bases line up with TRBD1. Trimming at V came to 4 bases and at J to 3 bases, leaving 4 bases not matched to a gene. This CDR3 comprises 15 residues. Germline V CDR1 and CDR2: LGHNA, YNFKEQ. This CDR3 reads CASSPGTGGFYEQYF. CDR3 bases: TGTGCCAGCAGCCCCGGGACAGGGGGCTTCTACGAGCAGTACTTC.

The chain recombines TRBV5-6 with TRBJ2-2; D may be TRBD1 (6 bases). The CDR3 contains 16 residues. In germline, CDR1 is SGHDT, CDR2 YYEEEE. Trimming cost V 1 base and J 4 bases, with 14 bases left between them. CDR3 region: CASSLSPRGSTGELFF. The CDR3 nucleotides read TGTGCCAGCAGCTTGTCTCCTAGGGGGAGCACCGGGGAGCTGTTTTTT.

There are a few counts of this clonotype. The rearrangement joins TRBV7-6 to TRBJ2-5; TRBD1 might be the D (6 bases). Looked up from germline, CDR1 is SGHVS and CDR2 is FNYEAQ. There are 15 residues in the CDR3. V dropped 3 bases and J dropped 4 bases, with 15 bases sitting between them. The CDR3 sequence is CASSFQGYGTETQYF. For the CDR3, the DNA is TGTGCCAGCAGCTTCCAGGGGTACGGGACAGAGACCCAGTACTTC.

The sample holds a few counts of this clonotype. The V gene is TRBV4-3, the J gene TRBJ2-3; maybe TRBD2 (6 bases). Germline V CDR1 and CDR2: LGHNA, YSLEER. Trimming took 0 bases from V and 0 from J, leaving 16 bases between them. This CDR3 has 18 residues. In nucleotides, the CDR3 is TGCGCCAGCAGCCAAGATCTCCCCCGCGGGGATAGCACAGATACGCAGTATTTT. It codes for CASSQDLPRGDSTDTQYF.

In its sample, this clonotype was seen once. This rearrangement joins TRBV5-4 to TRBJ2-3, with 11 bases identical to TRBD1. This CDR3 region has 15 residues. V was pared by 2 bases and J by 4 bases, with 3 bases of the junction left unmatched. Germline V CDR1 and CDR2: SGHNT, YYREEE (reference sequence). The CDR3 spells CASSLGQGAADTQYF. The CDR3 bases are TGTGCCAGCAGCTTAGGACAGGGGGCGGCAGATACGCAGTATTTT.

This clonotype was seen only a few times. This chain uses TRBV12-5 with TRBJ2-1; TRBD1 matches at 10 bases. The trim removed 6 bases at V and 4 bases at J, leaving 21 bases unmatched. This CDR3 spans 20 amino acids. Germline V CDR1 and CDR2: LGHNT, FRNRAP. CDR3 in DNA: TGTGCTAGTGGATATAGCGACAGGGGGCCTCGCGGGAGGTTTTACAATGAGCAGTTCTTC. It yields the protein CASGYSDRGPRGRFYNEQFF.